This T cell receptor (beta chain) was found in a study of blood T cell repertoires in COVID-19. In the study overall: Specimens from acute and convalescent COVID-19 originated in the United States, Italy and Spain. The analysed material was cDNA or gDNA that came from T cells, B-cell-depleted T cells, or PBMCs.

Original handling: For nucleated cells, counts were estimated from reference gene primer amplification. The repertoire was sequenced with immunoSEQ multiplex PCR; TCRdb's copy has only in-frame clones and lacks some. Clone size and the V and J calls come from that table; the DNA yielded D and trimming. Counted here are about 180,000 clones, almost 80% occurring once; the ten biggest clones make up roughly 17%. The CDR3 is 18 amino acids. After removal of 3 bases from V and 0 bases from J, the junction contained 8 bases not matched to a gene. Germline V CDR1 and CDR2: LGHNA, YNFKEQ. The chain employs TRBV4-2 and TRBJ2-1, with TRBD2 identical over 10 bases. Sequences were obtained from PBMCs or T cells enriched from blood (not recorded which). The receptor comes from a woman aged 50 to 65 who had recovered from COVID-19. This chain's CDR3 is CASSHLAGDSSSYNEQFF. In nucleotides, the CDR3 is TGTGCCAGCAGCCACCTAGCGGGAGACTCGAGCTCCTACAATGAGCAGTTCTTC.